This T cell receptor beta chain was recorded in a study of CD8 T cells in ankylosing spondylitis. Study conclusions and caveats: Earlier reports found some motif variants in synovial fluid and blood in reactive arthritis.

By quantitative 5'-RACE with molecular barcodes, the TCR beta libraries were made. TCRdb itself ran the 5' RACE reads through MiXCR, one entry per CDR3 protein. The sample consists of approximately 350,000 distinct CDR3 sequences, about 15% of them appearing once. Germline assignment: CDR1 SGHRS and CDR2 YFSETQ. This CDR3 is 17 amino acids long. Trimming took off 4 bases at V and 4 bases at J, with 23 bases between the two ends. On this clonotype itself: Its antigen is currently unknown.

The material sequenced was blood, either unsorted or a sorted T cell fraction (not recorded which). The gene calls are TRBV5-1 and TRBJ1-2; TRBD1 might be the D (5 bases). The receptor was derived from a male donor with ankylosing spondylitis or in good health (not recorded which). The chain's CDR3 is CASSTRFKGRGGYGYTF. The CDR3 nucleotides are TGCGCCAGCAGCACCCGATTTAAGGGACGCGGGGGCTATGGCTACACCTTC.